This T cell receptor (beta chain) was observed in a study of CD8+ T cells in alopecia areata. Study-wide points: Clonality in the scalp and expanded CD8+ clones ranked among the top 100 were significantly decreased by tofacitinib.

In each case, RNA was isolated and then reverse transcribed into cDNA as the sequencing template. The data were produced by immunoSEQ multiplex PCR, yet TCRdb's version contains in-frame clones alone and is incomplete. The table records roughly 210,000 clones, 40% to 45% of them present only once. Unmatched junction bases numbered 11, after V lost 6 bases and J lost 5 bases. The CDR3 runs 14 residues. Germline values: CDR1 SQVTM, CDR2 ANQGSEA. Described treatment: oral pan-JAK inhibitor, 5-10 mg twice daily. About this clone itself: Its antigen is unknown.

This TCR came from a human donor with alopecia areata. Sequenced here: CD4+ T cells sorted from blood, sampled at roughly week 36, from a patient treated with tofacitinib. J is TRBJ2-5 and V is TRBV29-1, with 8 nucleotides matching TRBD1. CDR3 nucleotide sequence: TGCAGCGTCCCCCAGCGCGACAGGGGCGAGACCCAGTACTTC. Translated: CSVPQRDRGETQYF.